This T cell receptor (beta chain) is drawn from a study of blood T cell repertoires in COVID-19. The method was immunoSEQ multiplex PCR; TCRdb's version includes in-frame clones alone and lacks a portion of them. This sample has 160,000 or so clones, with under 95% found just once. The CDR3 covers 13 residues. With 5 bases removed from V and 3 bases from J, the gap between germline ends came to 8 bases. Germline V gene sequence: CDR1 SGHAT, CDR2 FQNNGV. The sequencing input was peripheral blood. The TCR comes from a man younger than 35 with acute or convalescent COVID-19. The genes are TRBV11-2 and TRBJ2-1; D might be TRBD2 (5 bases). The CDR3 bases are TGTGCCAGCAGCGACGGACTCTACAATGAGCAGTTCTTC. Translation: CASSDGLYNEQFF.